The T cell receptor beta chain described here comes from a study of regulatory T cells in long-lasting Graves disease. This clonotype was seen many times. Its target is not known. This CDR3 has 14 residues. Germline CDR1 is SGHNT and CDR2 is YENEEA. V lost 7 bases to trimming and J lost 1 base, with 13 bases between them. Sequencing libraries for TCR beta were prepared with iRepertoire HTBI primers and Arm-PCR of CDR3 regions. Source study methods: In the combined samples, 55 to 75 TRBV and some 14 TRBJ segments were identified. TCRdb fed the multiplex PCR reads into MiXCR, producing one record per CDR3 protein. The V and J calls and clone size are TCRdb's, not the authors'. This table holds more than 400,000 distinct CDR3 sequences, 16% found once. Broader study findings: Clonotypes that were public and shared totalled a few thousand in persistent patients versus 900 to 1,000 in new patients.

Sample time point: newly diagnosed GD, antithyroid drugs for less than 3 months. PBMC-extracted RNA yielded the TCR library. The sample also formed part of further work on T cells in Graves' hyperthyroidism and ophthalmopathy. Turning to that study: Graves' hyperthyroidism was deemed stable given no ophthalmopathy progression within 18 months.

Material: peripheral blood mononuclear cells (PBMCs), obtained at new diagnosis, from a patient treated with antithyroid drugs. This clonotype was sampled from a man in his forties with Graves disease. V gene TRBV11-3 combines with J gene TRBJ1-1; maybe TRBD1 (6 bases). CDR3 loop: CASTQGQTNTEAFF. The CDR3, as DNA: TGTGCCAGCACTCAGGGGCAGACGAACACTGAAGCTTTCTTT.